Listed below are T cell receptor beta chains from one sample, sequenced in a study of blood T cells in healthy people across ages. From the 5' RACE reads, TCRdb called clonotypes with MiXCR, one entry per CDR3 protein. Of about 1,400,000 distinct CDR3 sequences in the sample, 59% were seen once. Specimen: blood. The receptors were gathered from a man between 18 and 29 years old in good health. Both conserved end residues are part of each CDR3. The D gene is left open where the match is weak. The size of a clone is reported for some rows only, either as once, few or many, or as a class for expanded clones.

v_gene,abundance,j_gene,d_gene,CDR3nt,CDR3aa
TRBV7-8,NA,TRBJ2-1,NA,TGTGCCAGCAGCTTTTCCCTATCTTACGGCGTTTACAATGAGCAGTTCTTC,CASSFSLSYGVYNEQFF
TRBV6-6,NA,TRBJ1-5,NA,TGTGCCAGCAGTCCGGTAGGGTTACCCCAGCATTTT,CASSPVGLPQHF
TRBV15,NA,TRBJ2-3,NA,TGTGCCACCAGCAGAGGGGCAGAGTTCACAGATACGCAGTATTTT,CATSRGAEFTDTQYF
TRBV7-2,NA,TRBJ2-7,NA,TGTGCCAGCAGCCGGCTCGTCCGATGCTACGAGCAGTACTTC,CASSRLVRCYEQYF
TRBV5-5,NA,TRBJ1-2,TRBD1,TGTGCCAGCAGCTTGGTCTCTACCGGGACAGGGGACGGCTACACCTTC,CASSLVSTGTGDGYTF
TRBV7-2,NA,TRBJ1-1,NA,TGTGCCAGCAGCTTAGCGGGAAGAGCTTTCTTT,CASSLAGRAFF
TRBV5-5,NA,TRBJ1-1,NA,TGTGCCAGCAGCCCTCTTGGGGGTGATTCGAACACTGAAGCTTTCTTT,CASSPLGGDSNTEAFF
TRBV20-1,NA,TRBJ2-1,TRBD2,TGCAGTGCTAGAGATCCCGGACTAGCTTACAATGAGCAGTTCTTC,CSARDPGLAYNEQFF
TRBV28,few,TRBJ2-1,NA,TGTGCCAGCAGTTTACGGGTATCCTACAATGAGCAGTTCTTC,CASSLRVSYNEQFF
TRBV20-1,NA,TRBJ1-1,NA,TGCAGTGCTAGGGTTCGGGACGGTAACACTGAAGCTTTCTTT,CSARVRDGNTEAFF
TRBV11-2,few,TRBJ2-7,TRBD1,TGTGCCAGCAGCTTAGTCGCGGGACAGGCATCCTACGAGCAGTACTTC,CASSLVAGQASYEQYF
TRBV5-1,few,TRBJ2-7,NA,TGCGCCAGCAGCTTTCCGGGACAAAACTACGAGCAGTACTTC,CASSFPGQNYEQYF
TRBV6-2/TRBV6-3,once,TRBJ1-2,NA,TGTGCCAGCAGTTTCCCCCTGGGGGGCCAGAACTATGGCTACACCTTC,CASSFPLGGQNYGYTF
TRBV6-2/TRBV6-3,few,TRBJ2-5,TRBD2,TGTGCCAGCAGTTACTGGACTAGCGGAGTCGAAGAGACCCAGTACTTC,CASSYWTSGVEETQYF
TRBV30,NA,TRBJ1-4,NA,TGTGCCTGGAGTGTGGGAACTAATGAAAAACTGTTTTTT,CAWSVGTNEKLFF
TRBV25-1,NA,TRBJ2-1,TRBD2,TGTGCCAGCAGTGGGGGAGGGGTCAATGAGCAGTTCTTC,CASSGGGVNEQFF
TRBV20-1,NA,TRBJ2-7,NA,TGCAGTGCCTCCCCCCTTAGCCACTCCTACGAGCAGTACTTC,CSASPLSHSYEQYF
TRBV14,NA,TRBJ2-7,TRBD1,TGTGCCAGCAGCCAAGCGGGACAGAATGCAGGCGAGCAGTACTTC,CASSQAGQNAGEQYF
TRBV15,NA,TRBJ2-5,NA,TGTGCCACCAGTAGAGCGCTCGGGACTGGGCAAGAGACCCAGTACTTC,CATSRALGTGQETQYF
TRBV7-9,NA,TRBJ2-1,TRBD1,TGTGCCAGCAGCTTTAAAAGACAGGGGCTAAATGAGCAGTTCTTC,CASSFKRQGLNEQFF
TRBV7-9,few,TRBJ1-1,NA,TGTGCCAGCAGCCCCGTACAGGGTAACACTGAAGCTTTCTTT,CASSPVQGNTEAFF
TRBV6-6,NA,TRBJ2-7,NA,TGTGCCAGCAGTTACCCGCTCGGAGGGGGGAACAATGAGCAGTACTTC,CASSYPLGGGNNEQYF
TRBV10-3,NA,TRBJ2-1,NA,TGTGCCATCAGTGGTGGGGGCCGCTACAATGAGCAGTTCTTC,CAISGGGRYNEQFF
TRBV6-5,NA,TRBJ2-7,NA,TGTGCCAGCAGTTACTCGGGGTTTCCAACCTACGAGCAGTACTTC,CASSYSGFPTYEQYF
TRBV14,few,TRBJ2-3,TRBD2,TGTGCCAGCAGCCCAAGCGGGGGGGCTAGCACAGATACGCAGTATTTT,CASSPSGGASTDTQYF
TRBV20-1,NA,TRBJ2-3,NA,TGCAGTGTGGTGCGGGACCCAAGCACAGATACGCAGTATTTT,CSVVRDPSTDTQYF
TRBV28,NA,TRBJ2-7,NA,TGTGCCAGCAGTCCCCCACTAGAGTCCCCCTACGAGCAGTACTTC,CASSPPLESPYEQYF
TRBV5-1,once,TRBJ2-7,NA,TGCGCCAGCAGGGACGGAACGGACAGAAACTCCTACGAGCAGTACTTC,CASRDGTDRNSYEQYF
TRBV20-1,few,TRBJ1-1,NA,TGCAGTGCCAACGAGGTAGGGGTCGGCACTGAAGCTTTCTTT,CSANEVGVGTEAFF
TRBV4-1,NA,TRBJ2-7,TRBD1,TGCGCCAGCAGCCAAGATAGTCCCCGACAGGGGGGTTACGAGCAGTACTTC,CASSQDSPRQGGYEQYF
TRBV9,NA,TRBJ2-2,TRBD1,TGTGCCAGCAGCATACGGGACAGGGCGATTTCGGGGGAGCTGTTTTTT,CASSIRDRAISGELFF